The clone carrying this T cell receptor beta chain was counted only a few times. The target antigen is unknown. The V segment lost 7 bases and the J segment 2 bases; nucleotides outside the gene matches: 8. The CDR3 contains 15 residues. Germline CDR1 reads LNHDA; CDR2 reads SQIVND (reference sequence). This sample was taken from a study of human T cells and chemical hapten exposure. General study findings and limits: The number of TCRs above 1 in 1000 frequency did not change after DPC sensitization.

Regarding time point: patch test 2, 6 weeks after DPC sensitization. The treatment here: therapeutic diphenylcyclopropenone sensitization with weekly scalp DPC. Those who donated were patients with alopecia, 18 to 70 years of age, and suitable for DPC. Researchers extracted total RNA from unfractionated whole blood. During construction of the library, unique molecular identifiers were attached to individual cDNA molecules for quantitative, reproducible TCR counting. TCRdb fed the RACE reads into MiXCR, producing one record per CDR3 protein. This table has about 140,000 distinct CDR3 sequences, roughly 10% appearing once.

The source was whole blood, collected in connection with sensitization to the hapten diphenylcyclopropenone (DPC). This TCR was recovered from a woman aged 45-59 years with alopecia areata. Some clones in this sample may be carry-over from other donors' samples. The chain couples TRBV19 to TRBJ1-5; the match to TRBD1 covers 7 bases. The CDR3 loop is CASKPDRARNQPQHF. The CDR3 nucleotides are TGTGCCAGTAAGCCCGACAGGGCTCGCAATCAGCCCCAGCATTTT. The variable domain in full, with the rest retrieved from reference TRBV19 and TRBJ1-5, is DGGITQSPKYLFRKEGQNVTLSCEQNLNHDAMYWYRQDPGQGLRLIYYSQIVNDFQKGDIAEGYSVSREKKESFPLTVTSAQKNPTAFYLCASKPDRARNQPQHFGDGTRLSIL.